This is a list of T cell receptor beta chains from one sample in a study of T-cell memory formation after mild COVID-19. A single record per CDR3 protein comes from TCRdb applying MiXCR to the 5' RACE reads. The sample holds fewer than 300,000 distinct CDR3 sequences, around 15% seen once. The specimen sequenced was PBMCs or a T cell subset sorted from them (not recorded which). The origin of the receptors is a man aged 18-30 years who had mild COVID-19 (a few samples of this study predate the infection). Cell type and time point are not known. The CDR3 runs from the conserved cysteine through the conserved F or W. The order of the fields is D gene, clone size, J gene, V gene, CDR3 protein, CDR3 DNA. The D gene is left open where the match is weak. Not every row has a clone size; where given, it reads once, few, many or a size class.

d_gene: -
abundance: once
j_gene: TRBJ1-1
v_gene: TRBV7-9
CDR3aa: CASTPGGAYTEAFF
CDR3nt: TGTGCCAGCACCCCCGGAGGGGCTTACACTGAAGCTTTCTTT

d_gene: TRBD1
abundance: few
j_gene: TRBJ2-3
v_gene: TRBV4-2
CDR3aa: CASSQWDRADTQYF
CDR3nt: TGTGCCAGCAGCCAATGGGACAGGGCAGATACGCAGTATTTT

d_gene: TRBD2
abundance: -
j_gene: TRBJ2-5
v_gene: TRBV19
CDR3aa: CASSGLAGEQETQYF
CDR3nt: TGTGCCAGTAGTGGACTAGCGGGGGAACAAGAGACCCAGTACTTC

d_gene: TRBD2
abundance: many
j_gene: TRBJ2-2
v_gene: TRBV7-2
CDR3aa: CASSLGGKAGVGELFF
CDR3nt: TGTGCCAGCAGCTTAGGAGGGAAGGCGGGGGTAGGGGAGCTGTTTTTT

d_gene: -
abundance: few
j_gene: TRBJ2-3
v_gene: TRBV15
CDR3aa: CATSPRDGTYKADTQYF
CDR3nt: TGTGCCACCAGCCCCCGGGATGGTACTTACAAAGCAGATACGCAGTATTTT

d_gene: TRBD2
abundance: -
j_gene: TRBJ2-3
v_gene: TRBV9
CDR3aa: CASSHQRGRAPSTDTQYF
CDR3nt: TGTGCCAGCAGCCACCAGCGGGGGCGCGCTCCTAGCACAGATACGCAGTATTTT

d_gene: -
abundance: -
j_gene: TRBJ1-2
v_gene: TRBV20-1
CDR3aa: CSARVREDYTF
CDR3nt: TGCAGTGCCCGGGTCCGGGAGGACTACACCTTC

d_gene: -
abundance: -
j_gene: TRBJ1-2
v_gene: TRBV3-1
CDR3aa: CASSHHGLANYGYTF
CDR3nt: TGTGCCAGCAGCCATCACGGGTTGGCAAACTATGGCTACACCTTC

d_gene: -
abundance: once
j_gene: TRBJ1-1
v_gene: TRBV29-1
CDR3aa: CSVEDLGVGTEAFF
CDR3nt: TGCAGCGTTGAAGATCTCGGGGTTGGCACTGAAGCTTTCTTT

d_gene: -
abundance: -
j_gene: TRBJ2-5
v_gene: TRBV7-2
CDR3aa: CASSYTVGETQYF
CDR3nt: TGTGCCAGCAGCTATACGGTAGGAGAGACCCAGTACTTC

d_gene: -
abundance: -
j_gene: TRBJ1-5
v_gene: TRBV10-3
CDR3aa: CAISLTFGGRDQPQHF
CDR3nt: TGTGCCATCAGTCTCACCTTCGGGGGGCGCGATCAGCCCCAGCATTTT

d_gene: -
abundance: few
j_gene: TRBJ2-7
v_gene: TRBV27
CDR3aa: CASKARGAYEQYF
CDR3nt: TGTGCCAGCAAGGCGCGGGGAGCCTACGAGCAGTACTTC

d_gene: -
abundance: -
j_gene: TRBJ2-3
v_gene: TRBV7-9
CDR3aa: CASSLSQGSSTDTQYF
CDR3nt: TGTGCCAGCAGCCTCTCTCAGGGGAGCAGCACAGATACGCAGTATTTT

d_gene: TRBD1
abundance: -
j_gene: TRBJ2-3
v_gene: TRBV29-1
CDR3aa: CSVGGTGNGDTQYF
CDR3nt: TGCAGCGTAGGCGGGACAGGGAACGGAGATACGCAGTATTTT

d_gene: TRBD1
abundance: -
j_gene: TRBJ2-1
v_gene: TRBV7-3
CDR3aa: CASSPIPGGRGRDEQFF
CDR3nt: TGTGCCAGCAGCCCTATTCCAGGGGGCCGGGGACGGGATGAGCAGTTCTTC

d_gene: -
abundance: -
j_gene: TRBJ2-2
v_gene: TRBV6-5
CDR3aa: CASSKWDPVGELFF
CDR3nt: TGTGCCAGCAGTAAATGGGACCCCGTCGGGGAGCTGTTTTTT

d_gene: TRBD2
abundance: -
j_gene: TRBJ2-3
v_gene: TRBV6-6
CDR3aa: CASSSLAGVADTQYF
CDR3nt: TGTGCCAGCAGTTCACTAGCGGGGGTTGCAGATACGCAGTATTTT

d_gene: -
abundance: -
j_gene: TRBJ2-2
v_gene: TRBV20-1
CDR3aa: CSAPSRLGTGELFF
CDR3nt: TGCAGTGCTCCATCGCGGTTGGGCACCGGGGAGCTGTTTTTT

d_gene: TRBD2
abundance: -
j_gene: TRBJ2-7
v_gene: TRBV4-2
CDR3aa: CASSRATGLASYEQYF
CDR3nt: TGTGCCAGCAGCCGAGCTACGGGACTAGCCTCCTACGAGCAGTACTTC

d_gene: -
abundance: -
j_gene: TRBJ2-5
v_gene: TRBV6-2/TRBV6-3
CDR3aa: CASSTRKKTQYF
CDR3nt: TGTGCCAGCAGCACTAGGAAAAAGACCCAGTACTTC

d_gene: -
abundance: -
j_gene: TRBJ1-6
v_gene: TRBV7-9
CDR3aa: CASSPTGGGDNSPLHF
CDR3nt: TGTGCCAGCAGCCCGACGGGAGGCGGCGATAATTCACCCCTCCACTTT

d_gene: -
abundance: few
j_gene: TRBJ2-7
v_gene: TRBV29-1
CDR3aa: CSVEILRRDLYEQYF
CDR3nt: TGCAGCGTTGAAATATTAAGGAGGGACCTCTACGAGCAGTACTTC

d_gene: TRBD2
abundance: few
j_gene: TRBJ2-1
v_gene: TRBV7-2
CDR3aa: CASSLVWAGENEQFF
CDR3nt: TGTGCCAGCAGCTTAGTATGGGCGGGGGAGAATGAGCAGTTCTTC

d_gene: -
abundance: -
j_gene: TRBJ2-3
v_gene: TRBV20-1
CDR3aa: CSASYRGSTDTQYF
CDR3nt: TGCAGTGCTAGTTATCGGGGGAGCACAGATACGCAGTATTTT

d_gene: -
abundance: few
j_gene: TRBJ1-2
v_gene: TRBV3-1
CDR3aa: CASSHPEGHGYTF
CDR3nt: TGTGCCAGCAGCCACCCAGAGGGGCATGGCTACACCTTC